This TCR beta chain was profiled in a study of shared T cell receptors in the human thymus. Between the trimmed V and J ends, which lost 8 bases and 4 bases, there was a span of 14 bases. CDR3 size: 12 residues. From germline, CDR1 is SQVTM and CDR2 ANQGSEA. Measured with immunoSEQ multiplex PCR; TCRdb has only the in-frame clones, and not every one. The sample contains approximately 760,000 clones, 80% to 90% of which appear only once. The same data also went into a second study, on human thymus T cells. This second study notes: Having surgery to correct congenital heart defects, healthy Finnish infants acted as the donors. Surgeons resected thymus tissue during corrective heart surgery. Repertoires from thymus and blood appeared to show biased V and J gene usage. Related research described strongly overlapping thymic repertoires in unrelated people.

This TCR came from a girl under three years old with a congenital heart defect. This chain joins TRBV29-1 and TRBJ1-2, with D uncertain. Sequencing input: thymocytes. The CDR3, as DNA: TGCAGCCCGTACGAGGAAGGCTATGGCTACACCTTC. Protein sequence: CSPYEEGYGYTF.